Listed below are T cell receptor beta chains from one sample, sequenced in a study of control samples from healthy donors and cancer patients. The table came from immunoSEQ multiplex PCR; TCRdb's copy has only in-frame clones and leaves some out. The sample holds roughly 98,000 clones, 82% seen once. The sequencing input was blood. The source of these receptors is a woman aged 55-69 years in good health. Each CDR3 is given with its conserved first and last residue. D genes are given only for firm matches. Clone size is not always given. Where it is, it says once, few, many or a class for expanded clones.

abundance: .; d_gene: TRBD2; v_gene: TRBV5-1; j_gene: TRBJ2-2; CDR3nt: TGCGCCAGCAGCTCGACTAGCGGGAGTACCGGGGAGCTGTTTTTT; CDR3aa: CASSSTSGSTGELFF
abundance: .; d_gene: TRBD1; v_gene: TRBV28; j_gene: TRBJ1-6; CDR3nt: TGTGCCAGCAGACAGAGGACAGGGACGAGCTCCTATAATTCACCCCTCCACTTT; CDR3aa: CASRQRTGTSSYNSPLHF
abundance: .; d_gene: .; v_gene: TRBV3-1/TRBV3-2; j_gene: TRBJ1-1; CDR3nt: TGTGCCAGCAGCCAAGGTGACCTGAACACTGAAGCTTTCTTT; CDR3aa: CASSQGDLNTEAFF
abundance: .; d_gene: .; v_gene: TRBV19; j_gene: TRBJ1-2; CDR3nt: TGTGCCAGTAGTCCTGCCTATGGCTACACCTTC; CDR3aa: CASSPAYGYTF
abundance: .; d_gene: TRBD1; v_gene: TRBV6-5; j_gene: TRBJ2-7; CDR3nt: TGTGCCAGCATACCAGGGGGCGCTCAGTACGAGCAGTACTTC; CDR3aa: CASIPGGAQYEQYF
abundance: few; d_gene: .; v_gene: TRBV27; j_gene: TRBJ2-7; CDR3nt: TGTGCCAGCAAGACGACAGGAACCTACGAGCAGTACTTC; CDR3aa: CASKTTGTYEQYF
abundance: few; d_gene: TRBD1; v_gene: TRBV2; j_gene: TRBJ2-7; CDR3nt: TGTGCCAGCAGTGTTAGGGACAGGGGCTCCTACGAGCAGTACTTC; CDR3aa: CASSVRDRGSYEQYF
abundance: once; d_gene: .; v_gene: TRBV6-5; j_gene: TRBJ2-3; CDR3nt: TGTGCCAGCATCAGCTCCCTCACAGATACGCAGTATTTT; CDR3aa: CASISSLTDTQYF
abundance: .; d_gene: .; v_gene: TRBV4-3; j_gene: TRBJ1-1; CDR3nt: TGCGCCAGCAGCCAAGACCTAGGGAGGTTTTTTACTGAAGCTTTCTTT; CDR3aa: CASSQDLGRFFTEAFF
abundance: many; d_gene: .; v_gene: TRBV4-1; j_gene: TRBJ2-2; CDR3nt: TGCGCCAGCAATCGTCAGGTGAACACCGGGGAGCTGTTTTTT; CDR3aa: CASNRQVNTGELFF
abundance: .; d_gene: TRBD1; v_gene: TRBV19; j_gene: TRBJ1-3; CDR3nt: TGTGCCAGTAGTCCGACAGGGGGAACTGGAAACACCATATATTTT; CDR3aa: CASSPTGGTGNTIYF
abundance: .; d_gene: .; v_gene: TRBV4-3; j_gene: TRBJ1-4; CDR3nt: TGCGCCAGCAGCCAAGATCCATCACAAAAACTGTTTTTT; CDR3aa: CASSQDPSQKLFF
abundance: .; d_gene: TRBD2; v_gene: TRBV4-2; j_gene: TRBJ2-3; CDR3nt: TGTGCCAGCAGCCCGCGGACTAGCCGCACAGATACGCAGTATTTT; CDR3aa: CASSPRTSRTDTQYF
abundance: .; d_gene: .; v_gene: TRBV7-9; j_gene: TRBJ2-1; CDR3nt: TGTGCCAGCAGCTTAGGAGGGCAATCCTACAATGAGCAGTTCTTC; CDR3aa: CASSLGGQSYNEQFF
abundance: once; d_gene: .; v_gene: TRBV9; j_gene: TRBJ1-3; CDR3nt: TGTGCCAGCAGCCAGGAAGCCCCTGGAAACACCATATATTTT; CDR3aa: CASSQEAPGNTIYF
abundance: .; d_gene: .; v_gene: TRBV18; j_gene: TRBJ1-1; CDR3nt: TGTGCCAGCTCACCACGACCCAGGGAGAACACTGAAGCTTTCTTT; CDR3aa: CASSPRPRENTEAFF
abundance: .; d_gene: .; v_gene: TRBV19; j_gene: TRBJ1-1; CDR3nt: TGTGCCAGTAAGGACGTACCGAACACTGAAGCTTTCTTT; CDR3aa: CASKDVPNTEAFF
abundance: .; d_gene: .; v_gene: TRBV29-1; j_gene: TRBJ1-5; CDR3nt: TGCAGCGTATCCGAGGGCAATCAGCCCCAGCATTTT; CDR3aa: CSVSEGNQPQHF
abundance: .; d_gene: TRBD2; v_gene: TRBV18; j_gene: TRBJ2-3; CDR3nt: TGTGCCAGCTCACTCCTAGCGGGGGTCACAGATACGCAGTATTTT; CDR3aa: CASSLLAGVTDTQYF
abundance: few; d_gene: .; v_gene: TRBV28; j_gene: TRBJ1-3; CDR3nt: TGTGCCAGCAGCATGCTAGGGTTAGTTGGAAACACCATATATTTT; CDR3aa: CASSMLGLVGNTIYF
abundance: .; d_gene: .; v_gene: TRBV10-3; j_gene: TRBJ1-5; CDR3nt: TGTGCCATCAAGGGGGATAGCAATCAGCCCCAGCATTTT; CDR3aa: CAIKGDSNQPQHF
abundance: .; d_gene: TRBD2; v_gene: TRBV27; j_gene: TRBJ2-7; CDR3nt: TGTGCCAGCAGTCGGACACTAGCGGGAACATACGAGCAGTACTTC; CDR3aa: CASSRTLAGTYEQYF
abundance: .; d_gene: .; v_gene: TRBV5-1; j_gene: TRBJ2-5; CDR3nt: TGCGCCAGCAGGGGAACTAGTTTCTCGGAGACCCAGTACTTC; CDR3aa: CASRGTSFSETQYF
abundance: .; d_gene: .; v_gene: TRBV5-1; j_gene: TRBJ1-2; CDR3nt: TGCGCCAGCAGCTTGGACAACAACTATGGCTACACCTTC; CDR3aa: CASSLDNNYGYTF
abundance: .; d_gene: .; v_gene: TRBV7-8; j_gene: TRBJ2-5; CDR3nt: TGTGCCAGCAGCTTAGATAGGGGGAAGACCCAGTACTTC; CDR3aa: CASSLDRGKTQYF
abundance: .; d_gene: .; v_gene: TRBV28; j_gene: TRBJ1-5; CDR3nt: TGTGCCAGCAGTTCAGGGGTGGGCAATCAGCCCCAGCATTTT; CDR3aa: CASSSGVGNQPQHF
abundance: .; d_gene: .; v_gene: TRBV7-6; j_gene: TRBJ2-5; CDR3nt: TGTGCCAGCAGCTTAATCACAGGGCAAGAGACCCAGTACTTC; CDR3aa: CASSLITGQETQYF
abundance: .; d_gene: TRBD2; v_gene: TRBV6-1; j_gene: TRBJ2-7; CDR3nt: TGTGCCAGCAGTGAAGGTAGCGGGAGTTTCTACGAGCAGTACTTC; CDR3aa: CASSEGSGSFYEQYF
abundance: .; d_gene: .; v_gene: TRBV9; j_gene: TRBJ1-1; CDR3nt: TGTGCCAGCAGCGTAGGATTGTGGCCTGAAGCTTTCTTT; CDR3aa: CASSVGLWPEAFF
abundance: once; d_gene: .; v_gene: TRBV5-4; j_gene: TRBJ2-5; CDR3nt: TGTGCCAGCAGCCGGGAAGAGACCCAGTACTTC; CDR3aa: CASSREETQYF
abundance: once; d_gene: .; v_gene: TRBV7-6; j_gene: TRBJ2-5; CDR3nt: TGTGCCAGCAGCTTAGGTGGGGGGGCCGAGACCCAGTACTTC; CDR3aa: CASSLGGGAETQYF
abundance: .; d_gene: TRBD2; v_gene: TRBV18; j_gene: TRBJ2-7; CDR3nt: TGTGCCAGCTCACAGGGAGCGGGAGTCTACGAGCAGTACTTC; CDR3aa: CASSQGAGVYEQYF
abundance: .; d_gene: .; v_gene: TRBV7-9; j_gene: TRBJ2-7; CDR3nt: TGTGCCAGCAGCTTATACCTGCTCTCCTACGAGCAGTACTTC; CDR3aa: CASSLYLLSYEQYF
abundance: .; d_gene: .; v_gene: TRBV6-5; j_gene: TRBJ1-2; CDR3nt: TGTGCCAGCAGTTACTCGTCAGGAGCCAACTATGGCTACACCTTC; CDR3aa: CASSYSSGANYGYTF
abundance: .; d_gene: .; v_gene: TRBV7-2; j_gene: TRBJ2-6; CDR3nt: TGTGCCAGCGCTTCGTCTTGGGCCAACGTCCTGACTTTC; CDR3aa: CASASSWANVLTF
abundance: .; d_gene: .; v_gene: TRBV27; j_gene: TRBJ2-3; CDR3nt: TGTGCCAGCAGTTTAGTGGGAGGAGATTTGATCGCAGATACGCAGTATTTT; CDR3aa: CASSLVGGDLIADTQYF
abundance: .; d_gene: .; v_gene: TRBV7-9; j_gene: TRBJ2-1; CDR3nt: TGTGCCAGCAGTCTCGGAATCAGCACCAATGAGCAGTTCTTC; CDR3aa: CASSLGISTNEQFF
abundance: few; d_gene: .; v_gene: TRBV10-3; j_gene: TRBJ2-7; CDR3nt: TGTGCCAGCGAGATCAGCCCAGGCAACGACGAGCAGTACTTC; CDR3aa: CASEISPGNDEQYF
abundance: .; d_gene: .; v_gene: TRBV19; j_gene: TRBJ2-6; CDR3nt: TGTGCCAGTCGAGGGGGTCCTGGGGCCAACGTCCTGACTTTC; CDR3aa: CASRGGPGANVLTF
abundance: .; d_gene: TRBD2; v_gene: TRBV15; j_gene: TRBJ2-3; CDR3nt: TGTGCCACCAGCAGAGTAACCGGGGAGGGGACAGATACGCAGTATTTT; CDR3aa: CATSRVTGEGTDTQYF
abundance: .; d_gene: .; v_gene: TRBV28; j_gene: TRBJ1-2; CDR3nt: TGTGCCAGCAGTGCCGGGGACGGGCAATTCTATGGCTACACCTTC; CDR3aa: CASSAGDGQFYGYTF
abundance: .; d_gene: .; v_gene: TRBV3-1/TRBV3-2; j_gene: TRBJ1-1; CDR3nt: TGTGCCAGCAGCCAGAATTACAGACTTGAAGCTTTCTTT; CDR3aa: CASSQNYRLEAFF
abundance: .; d_gene: TRBD2; v_gene: TRBV2; j_gene: TRBJ2-5; CDR3nt: TGTGCCAGCAGTCCTGGACTAGCGGGCGAGACCCAGTACTTC; CDR3aa: CASSPGLAGETQYF
abundance: few; d_gene: .; v_gene: TRBV27; j_gene: TRBJ1-6; CDR3nt: TGTGCCAGCAGCCTAACTCGGGCGACCTATAATTCACCCCTCCACTTT; CDR3aa: CASSLTRATYNSPLHF
abundance: .; d_gene: TRBD1; v_gene: TRBV6-5; j_gene: TRBJ2-1; CDR3nt: TGTGCCAGCAGTTATATAGACAGGGTAGGGAACAATGAGCAGTTCTTC; CDR3aa: CASSYIDRVGNNEQFF
abundance: medium-sized; d_gene: .; v_gene: TRBV12-1; j_gene: TRBJ2-5; CDR3nt: TGTGCCAGCAGCTTTCCCGGGACTAGGAAAGAGACCCAGTACTTC; CDR3aa: CASSFPGTRKETQYF
abundance: .; d_gene: TRBD1; v_gene: TRBV24-1; j_gene: TRBJ1-5; CDR3nt: TGTGCCACCAGTCTCTCCGGGACAGGGGGCTTGACCCAGCATTTT; CDR3aa: CATSLSGTGGLTQHF
abundance: once; d_gene: .; v_gene: TRBV25-1; j_gene: TRBJ2-1; CDR3nt: TGTGCCAGCACAGGAGGGAAAAATGAGCAGTTCTTC; CDR3aa: CASTGGKNEQFF
abundance: .; d_gene: .; v_gene: TRBV7-9; j_gene: TRBJ1-2; CDR3nt: TGTGCCAGCAGCGAAGGGGGGGCGCATTGGGGCTACACCTTC; CDR3aa: CASSEGGAHWGYTF
abundance: .; d_gene: .; v_gene: TRBV6-6; j_gene: TRBJ1-2; CDR3nt: TGTGCCAGCAGGGACACAGGGACGGGCTACACCTTC; CDR3aa: CASRDTGTGYTF
abundance: once; d_gene: .; v_gene: TRBV5-1; j_gene: TRBJ2-7; CDR3nt: TGCGCCAGCAGCCGACAGAGGAGCTCCTACGAGCAGTACTTC; CDR3aa: CASSRQRSSYEQYF